Listed below are T cell receptor beta chains from one sample, sequenced in a study of T cell changes during pregnancy in multiple sclerosis. Clones were sequenced by immunoSEQ multiplex PCR, and TCRdb holds only the in-frame ones, with some missing. The table includes about 75,000 clones, roughly 90% detected once. The input for sequencing was peripheral blood, taken in the first trimester of pregnancy. These receptors originate from a female donor in good health, enrolled as a control in a pregnancy study. CDR3s include the opening cysteine and the closing phenylalanine or tryptophan. Fields, in order: D gene, clone size, J gene, V gene, CDR3 protein, CDR3 DNA. D genes are given only for firm matches. Part of the rows lack a size; the others show once, few, many or a class for expanded clones.

d_gene: -
abundance: -
j_gene: TRBJ2-1
v_gene: TRBV7-9
CDR3aa: CAITMESSYNEQFF
CDR3nt: TGTGCCATCACTATGGAGTCCTCCTACAATGAGCAGTTCTTC

d_gene: -
abundance: -
j_gene: TRBJ1-1
v_gene: TRBV7-9
CDR3aa: CASTFVGVGTEAFF
CDR3nt: TGTGCCAGCACCTTCGTAGGGGTGGGGACTGAAGCTTTCTTT

d_gene: -
abundance: once
j_gene: TRBJ1-1
v_gene: TRBV5-4
CDR3aa: CASSFGGNMNTEAFF
CDR3nt: TGTGCCAGCAGCTTCGGAGGGAACATGAACACTGAAGCTTTCTTT

d_gene: TRBD2
abundance: -
j_gene: TRBJ2-7
v_gene: TRBV15
CDR3aa: CATSRDRGASGRYEQYF
CDR3nt: TGTGCCACCAGCAGAGATCGGGGGGCTAGCGGGAGGTACGAGCAGTACTTC

d_gene: TRBD1
abundance: -
j_gene: TRBJ2-5
v_gene: TRBV7-9
CDR3aa: CASSWGTGRETQYF
CDR3nt: TGTGCCAGCAGCTGGGGGACAGGGCGGGAGACCCAGTACTTC

d_gene: TRBD1
abundance: -
j_gene: TRBJ1-6
v_gene: TRBV7-2
CDR3aa: CASSEFTGVTSPLHF
CDR3nt: TGTGCCAGCAGTGAGTTTACAGGGGTTACTTCACCCCTCCACTTT

d_gene: -
abundance: -
j_gene: TRBJ1-4
v_gene: TRBV28
CDR3aa: CASSHDNQSEKLFF
CDR3nt: TGTGCCAGCAGTCACGACAACCAAAGCGAAAAACTGTTTTTT

d_gene: TRBD2
abundance: -
j_gene: TRBJ2-7
v_gene: TRBV14
CDR3aa: CASSQELAGAWGYEQYF
CDR3nt: TGTGCCAGCAGCCAGGAGCTAGCGGGAGCCTGGGGCTACGAGCAGTACTTC

d_gene: TRBD2
abundance: -
j_gene: TRBJ2-2
v_gene: TRBV27
CDR3aa: CASTQDMRGRNTGELFF
CDR3nt: TGTGCCAGCACCCAGGATATGCGCGGGAGGAACACCGGGGAGCTGTTTTTT

d_gene: TRBD1
abundance: -
j_gene: TRBJ1-2
v_gene: TRBV5-6
CDR3aa: CASSFLRDRFIYGYTF
CDR3nt: TGTGCCAGCAGCTTCCTCCGGGACAGGTTCATCTATGGCTACACCTTC

d_gene: -
abundance: few
j_gene: TRBJ2-2
v_gene: TRBV13
CDR3aa: CASRPLAQNTGELFF
CDR3nt: TGTGCCAGCAGACCGCTAGCGCAGAACACCGGGGAGCTGTTTTTT

d_gene: TRBD1
abundance: -
j_gene: TRBJ1-1
v_gene: TRBV7-9
CDR3aa: CASSLGETGAMNTEAFF
CDR3nt: TGTGCCAGCAGCTTAGGTGAGACAGGGGCCATGAACACTGAAGCTTTCTTT

d_gene: -
abundance: few
j_gene: TRBJ1-1
v_gene: TRBV9
CDR3aa: CASSPQTRTEAFF
CDR3nt: TGTGCCAGCAGCCCTCAAACGAGGACTGAAGCTTTCTTT

d_gene: -
abundance: -
j_gene: TRBJ1-3
v_gene: TRBV18
CDR3aa: CASSPQGAGNTIYF
CDR3nt: TGTGCCAGCTCACCTCAAGGGGCTGGAAACACCATATATTTT

d_gene: TRBD1
abundance: once
j_gene: TRBJ1-2
v_gene: TRBV11-2
CDR3aa: CASSQGASVGYGYTF
CDR3nt: TGTGCCAGCAGCCAGGGGGCCAGCGTTGGCTATGGCTACACCTTC